One sample yielded the 9 T cell receptor beta chains listed below, sequenced in a study of cytomegalovirus exposure and HLA in healthy donors. PCR involved 60 Vbeta and 13 Jbeta primers. Sequencing was performed with immunoSEQ multiplex PCR; in TCRdb, only in-frame clones are kept and a portion is missing. The sample carries approximately 220,000 clones, approximately 80% recorded once. The specimen was PBMCs. Source of these receptors: a man in his forties in good health and CMV-seronegative.

The chain is built from TRBV19 and TRBJ2-1; TRBD1 agrees at 10 bases. Germline assignment: CDR1 LNHDA and CDR2 SQIVND (reference sequence). The V and J ends lost 4 bases and 9 bases, in that order; junction bases with no gene match: 6. There are 14 residues in the CDR3. The CDR3 region is CASSKGQGSVEQFF. The CDR3 coding sequence is TGTGCCAGTAGTAAGGGACAGGGGTCGGTTGAGCAGTTCTTC.

The chain links TRBV10-3 to TRBJ2-1, with 9 positions matching TRBD1. Germline CDR1 is ENHRY and CDR2 is SYGVKD. J gave up 5 bases and V 6 bases, and 8 bases lay outside the gene matches. The CDR3 loop spans 15 amino acids. The DNA for the CDR3 is TGTGCCATCAGAGGGGACAGGGCTTACAACAATGAGCAGTTCTTC. This gives the protein CAIRGDRAYNNEQFF.

This chain connects TRBV9 to TRBJ1-6, with D possibly matching TRBD1 (6 bases). This CDR3 has 14 residues. The germline gives CDR1 SGDLS, CDR2 YYNGEE. The V end was cut by 0 bases, the J end by 6 bases, with 7 bases between. CDR3 residues: CASSVEDSNSPLHF. As DNA, the CDR3 is TGTGCCAGCAGCGTAGAGGACAGTAATTCACCCCTCCACTTT.

The chain joins TRBV28 to TRBJ2-2; TRBD2 is a possible D gene (6 bases). The CDR3 covers 15 residues. V was pared by 6 bases and J by 0 bases, with 11 bases between. Germline V gives CDR1 MDHEN, CDR2 SYDVKM. CDR3 nucleotide sequence: TGTGCCAGCAGCTGGAGCGGGCCGAACACCGGGGAGCTGTTTTTT. Translation gives CASSWSGPNTGELFF.

V is TRBV27 and J is TRBJ2-7; a weak D match, TRBD2 (5 bases). Per the germline V gene, CDR1 is MNHEY and CDR2 is SMNVEV (reference sequence). The CDR3 runs 13 residues. Trimming stripped 5 bases from V and 4 bases from J, with 12 bases between. CDR3 DNA: TGTGCCAGCAGTCCTCTCCGGGAATACGAGCAGTACTTC. It codes for CASSPLREYEQYF.

The chain joins TRBV9 to TRBJ2-2, with 10 bases lining up with TRBD2. Germline V gives CDR1 SGDLS, CDR2 YYNGEE. The CDR3 has 15 amino acids. The V segment lost 5 bases and the J segment 2 bases; nucleotides outside the gene matches: 3. The CDR3 reads CASSTSGVNTGELFF. Here the CDR3 DNA reads TGTGCCAGCAGTACTAGCGGGGTTAACACCGGGGAGCTGTTTTTT.

The chain is built from TRBV4-1 and TRBJ1-1; maybe TRBD1 (5 bases). V lost 6 bases, J lost 3 bases, and 11 bases lay in between. Germline lookup yields CDR1 MGHRA and CDR2 YSYEKL. This CDR3 has 13 residues. CDR3 region: CASSQGFYTEAFF. The DNA of the CDR3 is TGCGCCAGCAGTCAGGGCTTTTACACTGAAGCTTTCTTT.

CDR3 bases: TGTGCCAGCAGCTTTCGTCAGGTCTCCTACGAGCAGTACTTC. Protein: CASSFRQVSYEQYF. The gene calls are TRBV5-6 and TRBJ2-7; the D is unclear. Between the trimmed V and J ends, which lost 2 bases and 0 bases, there was a span of 9 bases. Looked up from germline, CDR1 is SGHDT and CDR2 is YYEEEE. The CDR3 length is 14 residues.

The chain is built from TRBV9 and TRBJ1-3, with D maybe TRBD1 (5 bases). The CDR3 extends over 15 amino acids. From germline, CDR1 is SGDLS and CDR2 YYNGEE. V was pared by 0 bases and J by 4 bases, with 11 bases between. CDR3 region: CASSVETGEGNTIYF. The CDR3 region has the DNA TGTGCCAGCAGCGTAGAGACGGGGGAAGGAAACACCATATATTTT.